The present TCR beta chain was sequenced within a study of shared clonotypes between healthy human individuals. TCRdb keeps only in-frame clones here, not all; method: immunoSEQ multiplex PCR. In the table there are approximately 2.1 million clones, just over 90% of which are singletons. Donors included only healthy HIV-negative adults lacking recent acute infections or vaccinations. The CDR3 extends over 17 amino acids. Trimming cost V 2 bases and J 4 bases; bases outside gene matches: 12. CDR1 is SGHTS and CDR2 is YDEGEE in the germline V gene. Sequencing input: naive CD4+ T cells from PBMCs. Subset specified: CD45RA+ positively selected. The source is a man aged 18 to 35 in good health. Some clones in this sample may be carry-over from other donors' samples. The rearrangement joins TRBV5-8 to TRBJ1-2, with 9 bases lining up with TRBD1. The CDR3 region is CASSLEQGAFGVYGYTF. The CDR3 DNA is TGTGCCAGCAGCTTAGAACAGGGGGCCTTCGGGGTCTATGGCTACACCTTC.